These 9 T cell receptor beta chains share one sample of origin, sequenced in a study of blood T cells in healthy people across ages. A second about 6 to 12 cycle PCR used barcoded and J-beta primers. TCRdb reanalysed the 5' RACE reads using MiXCR and keeps one entry per CDR3 protein. The sample has more than 600,000 distinct CDR3 sequences; 25% are singletons. In addition, the sample was reused for a study of T cells of mothers and their children.

The sequencing sample was made of blood. All receptors derive from a boy younger than 18 in good health.

This chain connects TRBV30 to TRBJ2-6; D is undetermined. The CDR3 contains 14 residues. Trimming left V 2 bases short and J 0 bases short, with 5 bases between. Germline V gene sequence: CDR1 GTSNPN, CDR2 SVGIG (reference sequence). The DNA for the CDR3 is TGTGCCTGGAGTCAGAACTCTGGGGCCAACGTCCTGACTTTC. Translation: CAWSQNSGANVLTF.

This clonotype has more than one count but fewer than ten. The chain is built from TRBV11-2 and TRBJ2-5, with 8 nucleotides matching TRBD2. Unmatched junction bases numbered 4, after V lost 0 bases and J lost 1 base. Germline assignment: CDR1 SGHAT and CDR2 FQNNGV. This CDR3 comprises 16 residues. CDR3 coding DNA: TGTGCCAGCAGCTTAGAGGTGGCGGGGGGCCAAGAGACCCAGTACTTC. Its protein product is CASSLEVAGGQETQYF.

CDR3 amino acids: CASSPGLAGWADTQYF. As DNA, the CDR3 is TGTGCCAGCAGCCCCGGACTAGCGGGGTGGGCAGATACGCAGTATTTT. V and J are TRBV14 and TRBJ2-3, with 12 bases lining up with TRBD2. This CDR3 is built from 16 residues. Losses at the gene ends were 4 bases for V and 4 bases for J; bases not matched to a gene: 6. The germline V gene encodes CDR1 SGHDN and CDR2 FVKESK.

The chain recombines TRBV6-2 or TRBV6-3 with TRBJ2-5, with 7 bases identical to TRBD2. The J call may be faulty, since TRBJ2-1 better matches the DNA end. There are 11 residues in the CDR3. Germline CDR1 is MNHEY and CDR2 is SVGEGT. The DNA of the CDR3 is TGTGCCAGCGCGACCGGGACTATGCAGTTCTTC. It specifies CASATGTMQFF.

J is TRBJ2-3 and V is TRBV2, with 8 bases identical to TRBD2. Germline CDR1 reads SNHLY; CDR2 reads FYNNEI. With V trimmed by 9 bases and J by 6 bases, 11 bases remained unmatched. The CDR3 extends over 14 amino acids. CDR3 amino acids: CASGVAGTSDTQYF. In DNA form, the CDR3 reads TGTGCCAGTGGAGTAGCCGGGACTAGTGATACGCAGTATTTT.

This clonotype showed up just a few times. The gene calls are TRBV5-1 and TRBJ2-4; D not resolved. This CDR3 contains 13 residues. CDR1 SGHRS and CDR2 YFSETQ come from the germline V gene. V gave up 0 bases and J gave up 10 bases, with 11 bases separating them. In DNA form, the CDR3 reads TGCGCCAGCAGCTTGGCCGTGAGGCAGATTCAGTACTTC. Translated: CASSLAVRQIQYF.

This sequence joins TRBV28 and TRBJ2-7; possibly TRBD1 for D (7 bases). This CDR3 has 14 residues. CDR1 and CDR2 (germline): MDHEN, SYDVKM. V was pared by 8 bases and J by 3 bases, with 17 bases between. For the CDR3, the DNA is TGTGCCAGCCCGACCGGGACAGCGGGCTACGAGCAGTACTTC. Translating it yields CASPTGTAGYEQYF.

This clonotype was seen more than once but under ten times. The rearrangement uses TRBV7-2 and TRBJ2-1; no reliable D call. The CDR3 is made up of 14 amino acids. The V end was cut by 0 bases, the J end by 5 bases, with 8 bases between. In germline, CDR1 is SGHTA, CDR2 FQGNSA. CDR3 coding DNA: TGTGCCAGCAGCTTAGCGATGTCGAACAATGAGCAGTTCTTC. Translation: CASSLAMSNNEQFF.

This clonotype has a handful of counts. CDR3 in DNA: TGTGCCAGCAGCTCCGATCTAACCTTCTATGGCTACACCTTC. Amino acid sequence: CASSSDLTFYGYTF. The rearrangement joins TRBV6-2 or TRBV6-3 to TRBJ1-2; unclear D gene. Trimming shortened V by 6 bases and J by 4 bases, and 15 bases separated the two germline ends. CDR3 size: 14 residues. Germline V gene sequence: CDR1 MNHEY, CDR2 SVGEGT.